The sequence of this TCR beta chain was determined in a study of cytomegalovirus exposure and HLA in healthy donors. General study findings and limits: Later work found that TCR association rates differed between HLA loci; DRB1 had the most and HLA-C the fewest. In an earlier analysis, about 87% or about 30%: the productive usage of most TCR beta V segments.

The sample holds a few counts of this clone. The antigen is undetermined. The PCR contained 60 Vbeta and 13 Jbeta primers. This table comes from immunoSEQ multiplex PCR, and its TCRdb copy is limited to in-frame clones, with some not included. In the table there are around 140,000 clones, approximately 87% of which are singletons. Germline CDR1 and CDR2: MNHNY and SVGAGI (reference sequence). This CDR3 region has 13 residues. The V segment lost 7 bases and the J segment 7 bases; nucleotides outside the gene matches: 6. The sample comprised PBMCs. This chain links TRBV6-6 with TRBJ1-2, with 10 bases lining up with TRBD1. This sequence originates from a woman younger than 45 in good health and CMV-seronegative. The CDR3 loop is CASKTGTGVGYTF. The CDR3 nucleotides read TGTGCCAGCAAGACCGGGACAGGGGTTGGCTACACCTTC.